Here is one T cell receptor (beta chain) with its context. CDR3 length: 14 residues. V gave up 1 base and J gave up 4 bases, with 10 bases separating them. Germline CDR1 and CDR2: MNHEY and SMNVEV (reference sequence). Original handling: Counts of nucleated cells, estimated from reference gene primer amplification, were obtained. Method: immunoSEQ multiplex PCR; TCRdb's copy keeps in-frame clones and lacks some. That table gives V, J and clone size, and the DNA gave D and trimming. The top ten hold roughly 4.2% of the sample, which has about 180,000 clones, approximately 88% seen once. This sample stems from a study of blood T cell repertoires in COVID-19. Study information: Material from acute and convalescent COVID-19 was sourced from the United States, Italy and Spain. Nucleic acid was either cDNA or gDNA, and it came from T cells, B-cell-depleted T cells, or PBMCs.

The origin of this receptor is a woman in her twenties or thirties with acute or convalescent COVID-19. The sequenced sample was peripheral blood. V gene TRBV27 combines with J gene TRBJ1-1; the D gene is possibly TRBD1 (5 bases). The CDR3 reads CASSLWGRPTEAFF. The CDR3 nucleotides are TGTGCCAGCAGTTTATGGGGCAGGCCCACTGAAGCTTTCTTT.